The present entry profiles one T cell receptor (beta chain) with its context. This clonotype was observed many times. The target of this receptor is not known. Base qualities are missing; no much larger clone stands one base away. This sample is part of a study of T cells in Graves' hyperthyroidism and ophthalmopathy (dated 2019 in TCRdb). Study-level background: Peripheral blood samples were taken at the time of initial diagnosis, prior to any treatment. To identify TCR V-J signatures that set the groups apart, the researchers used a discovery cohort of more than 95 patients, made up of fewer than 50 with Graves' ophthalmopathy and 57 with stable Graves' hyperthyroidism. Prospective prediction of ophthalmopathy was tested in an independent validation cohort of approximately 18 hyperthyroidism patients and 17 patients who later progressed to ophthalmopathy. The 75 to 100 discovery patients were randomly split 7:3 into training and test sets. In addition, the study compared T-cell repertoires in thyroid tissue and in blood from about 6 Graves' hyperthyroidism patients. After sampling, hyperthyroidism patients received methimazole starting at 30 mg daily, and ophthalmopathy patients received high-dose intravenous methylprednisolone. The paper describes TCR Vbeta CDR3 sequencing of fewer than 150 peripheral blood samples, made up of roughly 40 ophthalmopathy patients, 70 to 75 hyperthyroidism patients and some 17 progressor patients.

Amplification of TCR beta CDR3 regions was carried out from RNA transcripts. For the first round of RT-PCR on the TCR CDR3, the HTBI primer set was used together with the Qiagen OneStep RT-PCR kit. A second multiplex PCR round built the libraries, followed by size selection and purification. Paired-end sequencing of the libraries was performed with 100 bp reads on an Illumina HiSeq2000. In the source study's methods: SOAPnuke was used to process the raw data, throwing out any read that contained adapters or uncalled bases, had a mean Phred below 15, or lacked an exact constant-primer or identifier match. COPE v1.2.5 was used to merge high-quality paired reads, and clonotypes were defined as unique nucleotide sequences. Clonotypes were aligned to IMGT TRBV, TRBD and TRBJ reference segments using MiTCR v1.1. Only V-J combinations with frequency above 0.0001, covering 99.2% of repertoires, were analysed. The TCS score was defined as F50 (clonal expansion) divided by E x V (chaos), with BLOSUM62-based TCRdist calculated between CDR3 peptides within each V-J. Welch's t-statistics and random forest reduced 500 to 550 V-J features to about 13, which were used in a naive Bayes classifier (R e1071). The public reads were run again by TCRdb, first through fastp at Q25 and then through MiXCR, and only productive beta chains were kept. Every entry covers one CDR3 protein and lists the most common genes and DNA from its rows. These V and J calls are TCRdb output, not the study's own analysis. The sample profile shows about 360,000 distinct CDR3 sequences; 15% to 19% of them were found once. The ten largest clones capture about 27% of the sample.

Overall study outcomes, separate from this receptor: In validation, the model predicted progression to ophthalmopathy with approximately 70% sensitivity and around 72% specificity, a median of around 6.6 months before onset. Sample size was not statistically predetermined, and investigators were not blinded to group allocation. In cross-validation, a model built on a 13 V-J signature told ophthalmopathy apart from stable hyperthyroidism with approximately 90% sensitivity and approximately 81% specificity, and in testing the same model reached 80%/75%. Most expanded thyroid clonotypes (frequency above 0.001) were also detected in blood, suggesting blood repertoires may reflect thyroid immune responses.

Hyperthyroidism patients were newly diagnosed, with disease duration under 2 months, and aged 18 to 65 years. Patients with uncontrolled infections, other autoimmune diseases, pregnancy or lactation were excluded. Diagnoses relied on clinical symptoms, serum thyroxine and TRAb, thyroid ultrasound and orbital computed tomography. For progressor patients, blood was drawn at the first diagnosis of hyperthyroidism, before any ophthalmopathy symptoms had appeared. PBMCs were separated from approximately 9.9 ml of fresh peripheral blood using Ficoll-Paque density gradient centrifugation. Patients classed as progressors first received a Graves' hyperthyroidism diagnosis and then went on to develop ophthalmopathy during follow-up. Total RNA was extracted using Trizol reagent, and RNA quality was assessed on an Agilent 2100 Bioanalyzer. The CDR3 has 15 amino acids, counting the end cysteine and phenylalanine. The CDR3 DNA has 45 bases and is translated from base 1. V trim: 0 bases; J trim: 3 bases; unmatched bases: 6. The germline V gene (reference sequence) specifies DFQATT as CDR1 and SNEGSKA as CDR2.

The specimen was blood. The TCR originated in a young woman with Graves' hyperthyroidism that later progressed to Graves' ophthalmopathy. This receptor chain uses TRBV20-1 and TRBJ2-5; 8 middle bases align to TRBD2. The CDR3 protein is CSARDPAGVEETQYF. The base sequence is TGCAGTGCTAGAGACCCAGCGGGAGTTGAAGAGACCCAGTACTTC.